The next 26 T cell receptor beta chains were all read from a single sample in a study of a mutant IDH1 vaccine in newly diagnosed glioma. The time point denotes: week 47, end of study. Topical imiquimod was applied with each vaccine dose, which held 300 ug of mutant IDH1 20-mer peptide. Antigen specificity for these receptors is unknown. Here immunoSEQ multiplex PCR was the method, and the copy in TCRdb shows in-frame clones only, minus some. Of about 56,000 clones listed, around 75% are singletons. The starting material was PBMCs, obtained from a glioma patient whose treatment included an IDH1 peptide vaccine. The receptors derive from a man between 50 and 59 years old with glioma.

In this sample, this clone turned up a few times. The V and J genes are TRBV30 and TRBJ1-4; no reliable D call. CDR1 is GTSNPN, CDR2 SVGIG, per germline (reference sequence). This CDR3 contains 15 residues. V was pared by 2 bases and J by 3 bases, with 13 bases between. The CDR3 DNA reads TGTGCCTGGAGTACCGGCCTTGGGTCTAATGAAAAACTGTTTTTT. It yields the protein CAWSTGLGSNEKLFF.

The chain couples TRBV7-9 to TRBJ2-1; no clear D gene. This CDR3 comprises 14 residues. In germline, CDR1 is SEHNR, CDR2 FQNEAQ (reference sequence). Between the trimmed V and J ends, which lost 5 bases and 4 bases, there was a span of 12 bases. This CDR3 is CASSPLDDYNEQFF. CDR3 nucleotide sequence: TGTGCCAGCAGCCCATTGGACGATTACAATGAGCAGTTCTTC.

The chain combines TRBV6-5 with TRBJ1-1, with D hard to call. V was trimmed by 2 bases and J by 2 bases, leaving 6 bases between them. Germline V gene data show CDR1 as MNHEY and CDR2 as SVGAGI. This CDR3 has 13 amino acids. This CDR3 reads CASSYPGNTEAFF. CDR3 in DNA: TGTGCCAGCAGTTACCCAGGAAACACTGAAGCTTTCTTT.

The chain has TRBV27 and TRBJ2-1; 12 bases map to TRBD2. The CDR3 is made up of 16 amino acids. The trim removed 3 bases at V and 6 bases at J, leaving 6 bases unmatched. CDR1 is MNHEY, CDR2 SMNVEV, per germline (reference sequence). This CDR3 reads CASSLLLAGGPNEQFF. In nucleotides, the CDR3 is TGTGCCAGCAGTTTGCTTCTAGCGGGGGGGCCCAATGAGCAGTTCTTC.

CDR3 nucleotides: TGTGCCAGCAGCTTATTCGAGCGAGATACGCAGTATTTT. Encoded protein: CASSLFERDTQYF. This chain connects TRBV7-2 to TRBJ2-3; no clear D gene. The germline V gene encodes CDR1 SGHTA and CDR2 FQGNSA. This CDR3 is built from 13 residues. Trimming stripped 2 bases from V and 5 bases from J, with 8 bases between.

This clone was seen just once. J is TRBJ2-7 and V is TRBV4-1; either TRBD1 or TRBD2 may supply D (6 bases each). CDR3 length equals 19 residues. Trimming pared 4 bases from V and 0 bases from J, leaving 25 bases between. The germline V gene encodes CDR1 MGHRA and CDR2 YSYEKL. As DNA, the CDR3 is TGCGCCAGCAGCCCTCAGGAAGCGGGTACGACAGGATACTCCTACGAGCAGTACTTC. Encoded protein: CASSPQEAGTTGYSYEQYF.

The chain uses TRBV2 and TRBJ2-2; D perhaps matches TRBD1 (6 bases). The CDR3 is 15 amino acids. Looked up from germline, CDR1 is SNHLY and CDR2 is FYNNEI. Trimming left V 1 base short and J 1 base short, with 7 bases between. The CDR3 reads CASSEEQGNTGELFF. The DNA of the CDR3 is TGTGCCAGCAGTGAAGAACAGGGGAACACCGGGGAGCTGTTTTTT.

This chain connects TRBV7-2 to TRBJ2-2, with no clear D. Germline loops: CDR1 SGHTA, CDR2 FQGNSA. The CDR3 runs to 16 residues. V gave up 0 bases and J gave up 1 base, with 9 bases separating them. The CDR3 region has the DNA TGTGCCAGCAGCTTAGCAAGCGATTTGAACACCGGGGAGCTGTTTTTT. Its protein is CASSLASDLNTGELFF. Using reference TRBV7-2 and TRBJ2-2 for the parts outside the CDR3, the full variable domain is GAGVSQSPSNKVTEKGKDVELRCDPISGHTALYWYRQSLGQGLEFLIYFQGNSAPDKSGLPSDRFSAERTGGSVSTLTIQRTQQEDSAVYLCASSLASDLNTGELFFGEGSRLTVL.

The chain recombines TRBV28 with TRBJ2-3; D remains unclear. The V end was cut by 2 bases, the J end by 0 bases, with 3 bases between. Germline V gene lookup returns CDR1 MDHEN and CDR2 SYDVKM. CDR3 length: 13 residues. CDR3 sequence reads: CASSLPSTDTQYF. CDR3 DNA sequence: TGTGCCAGCAGTTTACCCAGCACAGATACGCAGTATTTT. The variable domain in full, with the rest retrieved from reference TRBV28 and TRBJ2-3, is DVKVTQSSRYLVKRTGEKVFLECVQDMDHENMFWYRQDPGLGLRLIYFSYDVKMKEKGDIPEGYSVSREKKERFSLILESASTNQTSMYLCASSLPSTDTQYFGPGTRLTVL.

This clone occurred a few times. This chain connects TRBV19 to TRBJ2-1; TRBD1 agrees at 7 bases. This CDR3 is built from 14 residues. The junction had 5 bases not matched to a gene; V was cut back by 2 bases and J by 7 bases. Germline CDR1 and CDR2: LNHDA and SQIVND (reference sequence). DNA for the CDR3: TGTGCCAGTAGTATACTCGAGGGGGCGAATGAGCAGTTCTTC. It codes for CASSILEGANEQFF.

This clone is medium-sized within its sample. The CDR3 nucleotides are TGTGCCAGTAGCCGGGACAGGGGGAACTATGGCTACACCTTC. Translation gives CASSRDRGNYGYTF. The chain recombines TRBV19 with TRBJ1-2; 11 bases map to TRBD1. The CDR3 runs 14 residues. Germline CDR1 reads LNHDA; CDR2 reads SQIVND (reference sequence). J gave up 2 bases and V 6 bases, and 2 bases lay outside the gene matches.

This clone was recorded once. One end of the junction fails to match germline, which may point to a read error. J is TRBJ2-2 and V is TRBV5-1; D possibly corresponds to TRBD2 (5 bases). Germline V gene sequence: CDR1 SGHRS, CDR2 YFSETQ. The CDR3 sequence is 15 residues long. Here the CDR3 reads CASRLGSHNTGELFF. For the CDR3, the DNA is TGCGCCAGCCGCTTGGGGAGCCATAACACCGGGGAGCTGTTTTTT.

By share, this clone ranks as medium-sized (0.01 to 0.1%). V is TRBV14 and J is TRBJ2-5; tentative D call: TRBD2 (5 bases). The CDR3 has 14 amino acids. CDR1 is SGHDN and CDR2 is FVKESK in the germline V gene. V shed 4 bases and J shed 5 bases, with 14 bases lying between them. CDR3 sequence: CASSPSLRGETQYF. As DNA, the CDR3 is TGTGCCAGCAGCCCGAGTCTGCGAGGGGAGACCCAGTACTTC.

This clone occurred a few times. V is TRBV7-9 and J is TRBJ2-3, with D possibly matching TRBD2 (6 bases). This CDR3 comprises 15 residues. CDR1 is SEHNR, CDR2 FQNEAQ, per germline (reference sequence). Trimming shortened V by 2 bases and J by 1 base, and 10 bases separated the two germline ends. The CDR3 DNA reads as TGTGCCAGCAGCTTAATGGGAGGCCGCACAGATACGCAGTATTTT. Translation: CASSLMGGRTDTQYF.

The count of this clone is one. In DNA form, the CDR3 reads TGTGCCAGCAGTTACAGGCAGCGCTCTGGAAACACCATATATTTT. This translates into CASSYRQRSGNTIYF. The chain couples TRBV6-5 to TRBJ1-3; D is ambiguous. The V end was cut by 2 bases, the J end by 0 bases, with 8 bases between. The CDR3 consists of 15 residues. CDR1 is MNHEY, CDR2 SVGAGI, per germline.

The V call is TRBV9, the J call TRBJ1-1, with TRBD1 matching 10 bases. V dropped 4 bases and J dropped 0; count of bases not matched to a gene: 6. Germline values: CDR1 SGDLS, CDR2 YYNGEE. The CDR3 has 16 amino acids. In nucleotides, the CDR3 is TGTGCCAGCAGCTTCGGGACAGGGGTAGTGAACACTGAAGCTTTCTTT. Translating it yields CASSFGTGVVNTEAFF.

The V call is TRBV30, the J call TRBJ1-1; D is ambiguous. Germline loops: CDR1 GTSNPN, CDR2 SVGIG (reference sequence). CDR3 length: 12 residues. V was trimmed by 2 bases and J by 6 bases, leaving 10 bases between them. The CDR3 nucleotides read TGTGCCTGGAGTCCAAACACGGCTGAAGCTTTCTTT. Residues: CAWSPNTAEAFF.

This sequence joins TRBV19 and TRBJ2-3, with 13 bases matching TRBD2. The CDR3 consists of 16 residues. The V gene's germline CDR1 is LNHDA and CDR2 SQIVND (reference sequence). The junction had 4 bases not matched to a gene; V was cut back by 7 bases and J by 0 bases. CDR3 sequence: CASTGLAGASTDTQYF. CDR3 coding DNA: TGTGCCAGTACCGGACTAGCGGGGGCGAGCACAGATACGCAGTATTTT.

This chain links TRBV7-9 with TRBJ2-3; D possibly corresponds to TRBD2 (6 bases). Germline V CDR1 and CDR2: SEHNR, FQNEAQ (reference sequence). V was cut by 4 bases and J by 2 bases, with 10 bases left in between. This CDR3 has 14 amino acids. DNA for the CDR3: TGTGCCAGCAGCTCTTGGACTATCACAGATACGCAGTATTTT. Translated: CASSSWTITDTQYF.

This chain uses TRBV27 with TRBJ1-3, with D uncertain. The germline CDR1 and CDR2 sequences are MNHEY and SMNVEV (reference sequence). V dropped 4 bases and J dropped 1 base, with 8 bases sitting between them. The CDR3 length is 14 residues. The CDR3 loop is CASSSGFSGNTIYF. The CDR3 DNA sequence: TGTGCCAGCAGTTCGGGGTTTTCTGGAAACACCATATATTTT.

The chain has TRBV30 and TRBJ2-2; D uncertain. Per germline, CDR1 GTSNPN and CDR2 SVGIG (reference sequence). Trimming stripped 1 base from V and 8 bases from J, with 2 bases between. The CDR3 is 10 amino acids. CDR3 bases: TGTGCCTGGAGTGAAGGGGAGCTGTTTTTT. Encoded protein: CAWSEGELFF.

This chain joins TRBV6-5 and TRBJ2-7, with 8 bases identical to TRBD2. The CDR3 has 14 amino acids. J was trimmed by 2 bases and V by 6 bases; bases with no gene match: 6. CDR1 and CDR2 from the germline V gene are MNHEY and SVGAGI. The chain's CDR3 is CASSRAGGAYEQYF. The CDR3 bases are TGTGCCAGCAGCAGGGCGGGGGGCGCCTACGAGCAGTACTTC.

The gene calls are TRBV29-1 and TRBJ2-2; 9 nucleotides agree with TRBD2. Germline V gene lookup returns CDR1 SQVTM and CDR2 ANQGSEA. Trimming removed 3 bases from V and 7 bases from J; junction bases left unmatched: 6. CDR3 length equals 14 residues. The CDR3 loop is CSVEAGGPIGELFF. The DNA for the CDR3 is TGCAGCGTTGAGGCGGGGGGGCCTATCGGGGAGCTGTTTTTT.

The V and J genes are TRBV7-6 and TRBJ1-3; 9 nucleotides line up with TRBD1. J was trimmed by 1 base and V by 2 bases; bases with no gene match: 6. This CDR3 spans 17 amino acids. Germline V CDR1 and CDR2: SGHVS, FNYEAQ. The CDR3 here is CASSLNSQGASGNTIYF. The DNA of the CDR3 is TGTGCCAGCAGCTTAAACTCACAGGGGGCATCTGGAAACACCATATATTTT.

The rearrangement links TRBV15 to TRBJ2-5; TRBD1 aligns across 10 bases. The CDR3 has 17 amino acids. Germline V gene lookup returns CDR1 LNHNV and CDR2 YYDKDF (reference sequence). Unmatched junction bases numbered 9, after V lost 0 bases and J lost 5 bases. In nucleotides, the CDR3 is TGTGCCACCAGCAGAGATCCGGGACAGGGGTTGATCGAGACCCAGTACTTC. It is translated as CATSRDPGQGLIETQYF.

The chain links TRBV5-1 to TRBJ1-5, with a weak D call TRBD1 (5 bases). Per the germline V gene, CDR1 is SGHRS and CDR2 is YFSETQ. The CDR3 loop spans 15 amino acids. The V end lost 4 bases, the J end lost 1 base, and 12 bases lay between the germline ends. CDR3 sequence reads: CASSLSGGSNQPQHF. In nucleotides, the CDR3 is TGCGCCAGCAGCCTTTCCGGGGGGAGCAATCAGCCCCAGCATTTT.